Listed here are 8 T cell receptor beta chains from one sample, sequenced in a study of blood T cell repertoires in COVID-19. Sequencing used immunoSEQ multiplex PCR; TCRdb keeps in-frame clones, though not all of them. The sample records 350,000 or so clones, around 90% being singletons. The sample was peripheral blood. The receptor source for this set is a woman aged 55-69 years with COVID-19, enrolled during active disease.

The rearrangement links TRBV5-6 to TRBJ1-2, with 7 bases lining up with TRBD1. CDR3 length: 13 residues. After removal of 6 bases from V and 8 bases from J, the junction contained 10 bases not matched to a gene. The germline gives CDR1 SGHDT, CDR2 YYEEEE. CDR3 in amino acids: CASKGQAVSGYTF. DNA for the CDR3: TGTGCCAGCAAAGGACAGGCAGTTAGCGGCTACACCTTC.

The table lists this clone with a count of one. The CDR3 sequence is CASSWGGWRSGNTIYF. The CDR3, as DNA: TGCGCCAGCAGCTGGGGAGGGTGGCGGTCTGGAAACACCATATATTTT. The V gene is TRBV5-1, the J gene TRBJ1-3; D gene unclear. CDR1 is SGHRS and CDR2 is YFSETQ in the germline V gene. The V and J ends lost 3 bases and 1 base respectively, with 14 bases between them. This CDR3 is built from 16 residues.

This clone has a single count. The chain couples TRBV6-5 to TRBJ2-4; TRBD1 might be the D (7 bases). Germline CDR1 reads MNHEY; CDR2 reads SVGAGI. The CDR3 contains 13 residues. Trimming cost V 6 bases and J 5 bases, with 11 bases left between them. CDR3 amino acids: CASSLRGENIQYF. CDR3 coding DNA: TGTGCCAGCAGCCTCAGGGGGGAAAACATTCAGTACTTC.

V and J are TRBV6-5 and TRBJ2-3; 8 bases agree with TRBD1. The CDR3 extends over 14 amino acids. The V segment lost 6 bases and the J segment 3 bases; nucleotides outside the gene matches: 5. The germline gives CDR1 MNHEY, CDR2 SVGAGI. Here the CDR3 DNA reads TGTGCCAGCAGGAGGACAGGGCCGACAGATACGCAGTATTTT. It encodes CASRRTGPTDTQYF.

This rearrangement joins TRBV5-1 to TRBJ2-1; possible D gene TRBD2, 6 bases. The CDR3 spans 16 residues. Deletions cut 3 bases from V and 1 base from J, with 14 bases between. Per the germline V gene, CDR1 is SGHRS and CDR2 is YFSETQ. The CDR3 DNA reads TGCGCCAGCAGCTGGGAGGCAGGGAGTTCCTACAATGAGCAGTTCTTC. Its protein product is CASSWEAGSSYNEQFF.

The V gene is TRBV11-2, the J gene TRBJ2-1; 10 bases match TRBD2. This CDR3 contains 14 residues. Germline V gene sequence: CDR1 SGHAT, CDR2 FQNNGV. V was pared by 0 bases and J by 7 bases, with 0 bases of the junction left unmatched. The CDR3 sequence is CASSLELAGNEQFF. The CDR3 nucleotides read TGTGCCAGCAGCTTAGAACTAGCGGGGAATGAGCAGTTCTTC.

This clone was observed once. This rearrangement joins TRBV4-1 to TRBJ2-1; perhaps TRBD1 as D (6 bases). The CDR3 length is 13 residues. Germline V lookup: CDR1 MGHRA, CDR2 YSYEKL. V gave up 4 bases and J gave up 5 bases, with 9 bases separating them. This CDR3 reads CASSRRQDNEQFF. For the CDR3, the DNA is TGCGCCAGCAGCCGCCGACAGGACAATGAGCAGTTCTTC.

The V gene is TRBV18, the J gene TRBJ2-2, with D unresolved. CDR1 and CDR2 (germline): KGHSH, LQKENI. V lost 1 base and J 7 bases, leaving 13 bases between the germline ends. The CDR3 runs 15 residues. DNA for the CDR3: TGTGCCAGCTCACCACGAGAACCGGGTAGCGGGGAGCTGTTTTTT. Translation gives CASSPREPGSGELFF.